A single sample gave rise to the 8 T cell receptor beta chains below, sequenced in a study of blood T cells in healthy people across ages (dated by TCRdb to between 2015 and 2016). The method behind the library was 5' RACE. TCRdb shows the sequencer as Illumina HiSeq 2500. A second about 7 to 11 cycle PCR used a sample-barcoded 5' primer and a J-beta primer mix. TCRdb reprocessing: public reads trimmed at Q25 with fastp, clones called with MiXCR, in-frame beta chains kept. Every CDR3 protein is listed once, alongside the most common genes and DNA of its rows. The sample table shows some 800,000 distinct CDR3 sequences, and 20% to 30% are seen once. 3.7% of the sample goes to the ten largest clones. These data also formed part of another study, on T cells of mothers and their children.

The sample taken for sequencing was blood. The receptors shown here come from a boy aged 5-17 years in good health.

This clonotype was found a few times. This chain uses TRBV12-3 or TRBV12-4 with TRBJ1-1; D is uncertain. The CDR3 is 12 residues long. Trimming removed 2 bases from V and 3 bases from J, with 4 bases in between. The chain's CDR3 is CASSLRHTEAFF. CDR3 in DNA: TGTGCCAGCAGTTTAAGGCACACTGAAGCTTTCTTT.

The rearrangement uses TRBV29-1 and TRBJ1-2; the D is unclear. V was clipped by 1 base and J by 4 bases, with 7 bases between them. The CDR3 contains 12 residues. Per germline, CDR1 SQVTM and CDR2 ANQGSEA. CDR3 coding DNA: TGCAGCGTTGAAGGACTGCCCTATGGCTACACCTTC. Encoded protein: CSVEGLPYGYTF.

The chain recombines TRBV5-1 with TRBJ1-5, with no clear D. Trimming shortened V by 2 bases and J by 4 bases, and 10 bases separated the two germline ends. The CDR3 sequence is 14 residues long. CDR1 is SGHRS, CDR2 YFSETQ, per germline. The chain's CDR3 is CASSFGTPNQPQHF. The CDR3 DNA is TGCGCCAGCAGCTTTGGTACACCAAATCAGCCCCAGCATTTT.

This chain uses TRBV10-3 with TRBJ2-1, with D tentatively TRBD2 (5 bases). V lost 0 bases to trimming and J lost 3 bases, with 12 bases between them. CDR3 length equals 16 residues. The germline gives CDR1 ENHRY, CDR2 SYGVKD. DNA of the CDR3: TGTGCCATCAGTGAGTCAGTGGCGGGCCACTACAATGAGCAGTTCTTC. Residues: CAISESVAGHYNEQFF.

This clonotype was seen a few times. The rearrangement uses TRBV2 and TRBJ1-4; D is ambiguous. V was clipped by 4 bases and J by 7 bases, with 16 bases between them. This CDR3 has 15 amino acids. Germline V lookup: CDR1 SNHLY, CDR2 FYNNEI. Written as DNA, the CDR3 is TGTGCCAGCAGTGCACCGGGCCCTTTCGTTGAAAAACTGTTTTTT. This gives the protein CASSAPGPFVEKLFF.

This rearrangement joins TRBV6-2 or TRBV6-3 to TRBJ1-3; TRBD1 might be the D (6 bases). Trimming took off 4 bases at V and 0 bases at J, with 13 bases between the two ends. CDR1 MNHEY and CDR2 SVGEGT come from the germline V gene. The CDR3 has 16 residues. This CDR3 is CASSSPWTASGNTIYF. The CDR3 region has the DNA TGTGCCAGCAGTTCACCCTGGACAGCCTCTGGAAACACCATATATTTT.

This clonotype was seen a few times. The chain has TRBV30 and TRBJ1-6; 8 nucleotides align to TRBD1. With 4 bases clipped from V and 11 bases from J, the junction kept 10 bases outside the gene matches. This CDR3 is built from 14 residues. Germline V gene data show CDR1 as GTSNPN and CDR2 as SVGIG (reference sequence). The chain's CDR3 is CAWNHGQGQPPLHF. The CDR3 DNA is TGTGCCTGGAACCACGGACAGGGACAGCCACCCCTCCACTTT.

The chain links TRBV25-1 to TRBJ2-5; the D is unclear. From germline, CDR1 is MGHDK and CDR2 SYGVNS. This CDR3 region has 15 residues. Trimming removed 1 base at V and 1 base at J, with 10 bases between. DNA of the CDR3: TGTGCCAGCAGTGAATCGGAGAGCCTCCAAGAGACCCAGTACTTC. Its protein product is CASSESESLQETQYF.